The 20 T cell receptor beta chains below were found in one sample sequenced in a study of identical twins. TCRdb re-called the 5' RACE reads with MiXCR, one entry per CDR3 protein. The sample lists 120,000 to 150,000 distinct CDR3 sequences, roughly 3.5% occurring once. Sequencing input: memory T cells sorted from blood. All receptors come from a man aged 18 to 30 in good health.

In its sample, this clonotype was seen many times. This chain links TRBV2 with TRBJ2-7; no clear D gene. This CDR3 comprises 13 residues. Trimming left V 5 bases short and J 3 bases short, with 11 bases between. Germline CDR1 is SNHLY and CDR2 is FYNNEI. CDR3 DNA: TGTGCCAGCAGTCCCCCCCCAGACTACGAGCAGTACGTC. Translation gives CASSPPPDYEQYV.

Only a few counts were recorded for this clonotype. The chain combines TRBV7-2 with TRBJ2-1, with 14 positions matching TRBD2. Trimming cost V 1 base and J 12 bases; bases outside gene matches: 8. The CDR3 is 16 amino acids. In germline, CDR1 is SGHTA, CDR2 FQGNSA. For the CDR3, the DNA is TGTGCCAGCAGCTTAGGACCTGGGACTAGCGGGAGCGGGCAGTTCTTC. Protein sequence: CASSLGPGTSGSGQFF.

This clonotype was seen repeatedly, ten times or more. The chain combines TRBV7-2 with TRBJ2-7; D is uncertain. The CDR3 length is 13 residues. V was clipped by 5 bases and J by 7 bases, with 15 bases between them. The germline V gene encodes CDR1 SGHTA and CDR2 FQGNSA. CDR3 DNA sequence: TGTGCCAGCAGCCAAAACCCATTGAGTGAGCAGTACTTC. This codes for CASSQNPLSEQYF.

This sequence joins TRBV4-3 and TRBJ1-5, with D perhaps TRBD1 (5 bases). Germline V gene lookup returns CDR1 LGHNA and CDR2 YSLEER. This CDR3 has 15 amino acids. V was cut by 0 bases and J by 6 bases, with 12 bases left in between. The CDR3 DNA reads as TGCGCCAGCAGCCAAGAAGGGCAGGGAGGTCAGCCCCAGCATTTT. The encoded protein is CASSQEGQGGQPQHF.

The sample holds many counts of this clonotype. The genes are TRBV12-3 or TRBV12-4 and TRBJ1-4; 9 bases align to TRBD1. The CDR3 contains 15 residues. Germline trimming cut 4 bases from V and 7 bases from J; bases unmatched to any gene: 7. DNA of the CDR3: TGTGCCAGCAGTTCGTACAGGGGGCTTAGTGAAAAACTGTTTTTT. Encoded protein: CASSSYRGLSEKLFF.

This clonotype was observed at least ten times. The CDR3 reads CASSSLGHGNTEAFF. The CDR3 DNA is TGTGCCAGCAGTTCTCTGGGACACGGGAACACTGAAGCTTTCTTT. The rearrangement uses TRBV6-5 and TRBJ1-1, with D possibly being TRBD1 (6 bases). Per the germline V gene, CDR1 is MNHEY and CDR2 is SVGAGI. This CDR3 comprises 15 residues. V dropped 4 bases and J dropped 1 base, with 13 bases sitting between them.

This clonotype was counted at least ten times. The chain couples TRBV11-3 to TRBJ1-5; D not certain. CDR1 is SGHNT, CDR2 YENEEA, per germline. Trimming removed 3 bases at V and 7 bases at J, with 4 bases between. The CDR3 runs to 11 residues. The DNA for the CDR3 is TGTGCCAGCAGCTTCAGGCAGCCCCAGCATTTT. Translation: CASSFRQPQHF. The whole variable domain, filled in from reference TRBV11-3 and TRBJ1-5, reads EAGVVQSPRYKIIEKKQPVAFWCNPISGHNTLYWYLQNLGQGPELLIRYENEEAVDDSQLPKDRFSAERLKGVDSTLKIQPAELGDSAVYLCASSFRQPQHFGDGTRLSIL.

The V call is TRBV7-9, the J call TRBJ1-6; D remains ambiguous. Deletions cut 1 base from V and 7 bases from J, with 11 bases between. Germline V gene data show CDR1 as SEHNR and CDR2 as FQNEAQ (reference sequence). The CDR3 totals 15 residues. The CDR3 region has the DNA TGTGCCAGCAGCTTAGATGGTGCTCGGAATTCACCCCTCCACTTT. Amino acids: CASSLDGARNSPLHF.

This clonotype was recorded many times. The rearrangement links TRBV2 to TRBJ2-1; 8 bases are a match to TRBD2. Germline CDR1 is SNHLY and CDR2 is FYNNEI. The CDR3 contains 13 residues. With V trimmed by 6 bases and J by 9 bases, 7 bases remained unmatched. The CDR3 protein is CASRRGVGGEQFF. The CDR3 DNA follows: TGTGCCAGCAGGCGGGGGGTGGGAGGTGAGCAGTTCTTC.

This clonotype came up many times. A read error may account for a junction end that differs from germline. V is TRBV5-1 and J is TRBJ2-2; maybe TRBD1 (5 bases). CDR1 is SGHRS and CDR2 is YFSETQ in the germline V gene. This CDR3 is built from 15 residues. CDR3 sequence reads: CASRLAQVYTGELFF. In DNA form, the CDR3 reads TGCGCCAGCAGATTGGCACAGGTTTACACCGGGGAGCTGTTTTTT.

This clonotype appeared many times. The V call is TRBV7-2, the J call TRBJ2-1; 10 bases match TRBD2. The V gene's germline CDR1 is SGHTA and CDR2 FQGNSA. This CDR3 has 13 residues. After removal of 7 bases from V and 13 bases from J, the junction contained 10 bases not matched to a gene. In nucleotides, the CDR3 is TGTGCCAGCAACATTGCTAGCGGGAGTCCTCAGTTCTTC. Its protein is CASNIASGSPQFF.

This clonotype was seen many times. The V gene is TRBV12-3 or TRBV12-4, the J gene TRBJ2-7, with TRBD2 matching over 10 bases. This CDR3 has 15 amino acids. The V segment lost 6 bases and the J segment 2 bases; nucleotides outside the gene matches: 7. In DNA, the CDR3 is TGTGCCAGCAGATGGGTAAGCGGGAGGGCCTACGAGCAGTACTTC. It specifies CASRWVSGRAYEQYF.

This clonotype was detected many times. V usage is TRBV28 and J usage is TRBJ2-5; D tentatively fits TRBD1 or TRBD2 (5 bases each). The V gene lost 10 bases and the J gene lost 1 base, with 19 bases spanning the gap. The germline CDR1 and CDR2 sequences are MDHEN and SYDVKM. CDR3 size: 15 residues. The CDR3 region is CATQKALGTQETQYF. CDR3 in DNA: TGTGCCACCCAAAAAGCTCTGGGGACCCAAGAGACCCAGTACTTC.

Ten or more counts support this clonotype. The chain recombines TRBV10-3 with TRBJ2-2; D tentatively fits TRBD1 or TRBD2 (5 bases each). The CDR3 totals 13 residues. V was shortened by 3 bases and J by 4 bases, with 6 bases between the two germline ends. The germline gives CDR1 ENHRY, CDR2 SYGVKD. Here the CDR3 reads CAISEGTTGELFF. DNA for the CDR3: TGTGCCATCAGTGAAGGGACCACCGGGGAGCTGTTTTTT.

This clonotype was observed at least ten times. The rearrangement links TRBV5-6 to TRBJ2-2; D is unclear. V shed 1 base and J shed 7 bases, with 5 bases lying between them. The CDR3 loop spans 12 amino acids. CDR1 and CDR2 from the germline V gene are SGHDT and YYEEEE. The CDR3: CASSLPVGELFF. The CDR3 DNA is TGTGCCAGCAGCTTGCCCGTCGGGGAGCTGTTTTTT.

This rearrangement joins TRBV11-3 to TRBJ2-3; 8 nucleotides line up with TRBD2. The CDR3 is 14 residues long. Trimming at V came to 6 bases and at J to 2 bases, leaving 4 bases not matched to a gene. Germline values: CDR1 SGHNT, CDR2 YENEEA. The CDR3, as DNA: TGTGCCAGCAGACTAGCGGAGGACACAGATACGCAGTATTTT. It codes for CASRLAEDTDTQYF.

The rearrangement uses TRBV5-1 and TRBJ2-7; no firm D call. Germline-derived CDR1 and CDR2 are SGHRS and YFSETQ. Deletions cut 0 bases from V and 3 bases from J, with 10 bases between. CDR3 length equals 14 residues. The CDR3 DNA reads as TGCGCCAGCAGCTTGGCGTCGGGCGGCTACGAGCAGTACTTC. Protein sequence: CASSLASGGYEQYF. The full variable domain, with the rest looked up from reference TRBV5-1 and TRBJ2-7, is KAGVTQTPRYLIKTRGQQVTLSCSPISGHRSVSWYQQTPGQGLQFLFEYFSETQRNKGNFPGRFSGRQFSNSRSEMNVSTLELGDSALYLCASSLASGGYEQYFGPGTRLTVT.

The table lists this clonotype with many counts. V is TRBV27 and J is TRBJ2-7; possible D gene TRBD1, 6 bases. Germline CDR1 reads MNHEY; CDR2 reads SMNVEV (reference sequence). The length of the CDR3 is 15 residues. Trimming took off 6 bases at V and 2 bases at J, with 17 bases between the two ends. The CDR3 loop is CASRGGGQSPYEQYF. Written as DNA, the CDR3 is TGTGCCAGCAGAGGGGGTGGACAGAGTCCCTACGAGCAGTACTTC.

Ten or more counts support this clonotype. This chain connects TRBV9 to TRBJ2-1; TRBD2 matches at 8 bases. CDR3 length: 15 residues. Germline-derived CDR1 and CDR2 are SGDLS and YYNGEE. V lost 3 bases and J lost 9; bases outside the gene matches: 11. CDR3 residues: CASSALVLADGEQFF. CDR3 in DNA: TGTGCCAGCAGCGCCCTGGTACTAGCGGATGGTGAGCAGTTCTTC.

This clonotype has at least ten counts. The chain joins TRBV7-2 to TRBJ2-1; 9 bases fit TRBD2. V was pared by 2 bases and J by 0 bases, with 5 bases of the junction left unmatched. This CDR3 has 17 amino acids. Germline CDR1 and CDR2: SGHTA and FQGNSA. The DNA of the CDR3 is TGTGCCAGCAGCTTACTTAGCGGGAGTGGCTCCTACAATGAGCAGTTCTTC. Translation gives CASSLLSGSGSYNEQFF.